The 27 T cell receptor beta chains presented below share a single source sample, sequenced in a study of blood T cells in healthy people across ages. For the second PCR, which ran for about 6 to 11 cycles, a sample-barcoded 5' primer and a J-beta primer mix were used. TCRdb re-analysed the 5' RACE reads in MiXCR, keeping a single row per CDR3 protein. In the table there are around 1.5 million distinct CDR3 sequences, 30% to 35% of which are singletons. Sequencing was carried out using blood. Receptors were obtained from a woman in her twenties or thirties in good health.

V is TRBV11-2 and J is TRBJ2-5, with D perhaps TRBD1 (6 bases). Germline-derived CDR1 and CDR2 are SGHAT and FQNNGV. The ends were cut back, 8 bases at V and 1 base at J, with 17 bases in the middle. This CDR3 is 15 amino acids long. The CDR3 DNA sequence: TGTGCCAGCCAACGGCAGGGGAGACCCCAAGAGACCCAGTACTTC. Translation gives CASQRQGRPQETQYF. The variable domain in full, completed from reference TRBV11-2 and TRBJ2-5, reads EAGVAQSPRYKIIEKRQSVAFWCNPISGHATLYWYQQILGQGPKLLIQFQNNGVVDDSQLPKDRFSAERLKGVDSTLKIQPAKLEDSAVYLCASQRQGRPQETQYFGPGTRLLVL.

The sample holds one count of this clonotype. The V call is TRBV28, the J call TRBJ1-2; D is possibly TRBD1 (6 bases). The CDR3 is made up of 14 amino acids. Trimming shortened V by 6 bases and J by 6 bases, and 17 bases separated the two germline ends. The V gene's germline CDR1 is MDHEN and CDR2 SYDVKM. The CDR3 sequence: CASRRQGREDGYTF. The CDR3 DNA is TGTGCCAGCAGGCGTCAGGGGCGGGAGGATGGCTACACCTTC.

The V and J genes are TRBV7-9 and TRBJ2-2, with 7 bases identical to TRBD2. The junction had 4 bases not matched to a gene; V was cut back by 2 bases and J by 1 base. This CDR3 is 16 amino acids long. CDR1 and CDR2 (germline): SEHNR, FQNEAQ (reference sequence). The CDR3 nucleotides are TGTGCCAGCAGCTTATCGGCTAGCGGGAACACCGGGGAGCTGTTTTTT. Residues: CASSLSASGNTGELFF.

The genes are TRBV9 and TRBJ2-2; TRBD2 matches 8 bases. The CDR3 runs 16 residues. The V gene end was trimmed by 4 bases and the J gene end by 5 bases; junction bases not matched to a gene: 10. The germline gives CDR1 SGDLS, CDR2 YYNGEE. The CDR3 protein is CASSPKRGGGTGELFF. The CDR3, as DNA: TGTGCCAGCAGCCCAAAACGGGGGGGCGGAACCGGGGAGCTGTTTTTT. The full variable domain, completed using reference TRBV9 and TRBJ2-2, is DSGVTQTPKHLITATGQRVTLRCSPRSGDLSVYWYQQSLDQGLQFLIQYYNGEERAKGNILERFSAQQFPDLHSELNLSSLELGDSALYFCASSPKRGGGTGELFFGEGSRLTVL.

The chain is built from TRBV20-1 and TRBJ2-7; TRBD1 aligns across 7 bases. CDR1 is DFQATT, CDR2 SNEGSKA, per germline (reference sequence). The CDR3 contains 14 residues. The V gene end was trimmed by 4 bases and the J gene end by 2 bases; junction bases not matched to a gene: 8. In nucleotides, the CDR3 is TGCAGTGCTAAATCCGACAGGGAGACCTACGAGCAGTACTTC. Encoded protein: CSAKSDRETYEQYF.

This clonotype was counted ten times or more. V is TRBV4-1 and J is TRBJ2-5; 8 nucleotides line up with TRBD2. V shed 0 bases and J 0 bases; nucleotides not matched to a gene: 9. Germline V gene data show CDR1 as MGHRA and CDR2 as YSYEKL. CDR3 length: 18 residues. CDR3: CASSQDTRGLGDQETQYF. The CDR3 DNA reads as TGCGCCAGCAGCCAAGATACCCGGGGACTAGGGGACCAAGAGACCCAGTACTTC.

This clonotype was recorded a few times. The chain is built from TRBV7-9 and TRBJ1-5; D gene uncertain. Germline V gene data show CDR1 as SEHNR and CDR2 as FQNEAQ (reference sequence). The CDR3 is 13 amino acids. With 5 bases removed from V and 10 bases from J, the gap between germline ends came to 15 bases. The CDR3 loop is CASSPNPHSPQHF. The CDR3 nucleotides read TGTGCCAGCAGCCCAAACCCCCACAGTCCCCAGCATTTT. Full variable domain (remainder filled in from reference TRBV7-9 and TRBJ1-5): DTGVSQNPRHKITKRGQNVTFRCDPISEHNRLYWYRQTLGQGPEFLTYFQNEAQLEKSRLLSDRFSAERPKGSFSTLEIQRTEQGDSAMYLCASSPNPHSPQHFGDGTRLSIL.

Notes on this clonotype: This may be a read error, as it is one base from a much larger clone. This rearrangement joins TRBV12-3 or TRBV12-4 to TRBJ2-5, with TRBD2 identical over 9 bases. The ends lost 8 bases at V and 11 bases at J; junction bases unmatched: 18. The CDR3 extends over 15 amino acids. The CDR3 coding sequence is TGTGCCAGCTCCGCGGGTCTAGCGGGGAGCGCGGGGCAGTACTTC. It codes for CASSAGLAGSAGQYF.

This clonotype was detected a few times. V is TRBV6-2 or TRBV6-3 and J is TRBJ2-5, with a tentative D call TRBD1 (5 bases). The CDR3 totals 15 residues. V was clipped by 2 bases and J by 4 bases, with 14 bases between them. In germline, CDR1 is MNHEY, CDR2 SVGEGT. CDR3 sequence: CASSYPPQGTETQYF. For the CDR3, the DNA is TGTGCCAGCAGTTACCCACCCCAGGGTACAGAGACCCAGTACTTC.

The J gene is TRBJ2-3, the V gene TRBV6-1; D gene uncertain. V lost 6 bases to trimming and J lost 2 bases, with 9 bases between them. Per the germline V gene, CDR1 is MNHNS and CDR2 is SASEGT. CDR3 size: 13 residues. CDR3 sequence (DNA): TGTGCCAGCAGGATCGAGGACACAGATACGCAGTATTTT. This sequence encodes CASRIEDTDTQYF.

The chain has TRBV20-1 and TRBJ2-2, with 9 bases that match TRBD1. The J segment lost 3 bases and the V segment lost 5 bases, leaving 4 bases of the junction unmatched. The length of the CDR3 is 14 residues. Germline loops: CDR1 DFQATT, CDR2 SNEGSKA (reference sequence). The DNA of the CDR3 is TGCAGTGCTCGCGGGACAGGGCACACCGGGGAGCTGTTTTTT. This gives the protein CSARGTGHTGELFF.

This chain links TRBV6-1 with TRBJ2-3, with a possible D match to TRBD2 (5 bases). CDR3 length: 14 residues. Trimming pared 3 bases from V and 4 bases from J, leaving 11 bases between. Germline loops: CDR1 MNHNS, CDR2 SASEGT. The CDR3 DNA is TGTGCCAGCAGTGACGATGGGAGTGCAGATACGCAGTATTTT. Its protein is CASSDDGSADTQYF.

This chain connects TRBV3-1 to TRBJ1-6, with D perhaps TRBD1 (6 bases). V lost 0 bases to trimming and J lost 11 bases, with 11 bases between them. This CDR3 is 14 amino acids long. In germline, CDR1 is LGHDT, CDR2 YNNKEL (reference sequence). The CDR3 DNA is TGTGCCAGCAGCCAAGAACAGGGCAAGACACCCCTCCACTTT. It codes for CASSQEQGKTPLHF. Looking up the rest from reference TRBV3-1 and TRBJ1-6 gives the full variable domain: DTAVSQTPKYLVTQMGNDKSIKCEQNLGHDTMYWYKQDSKKFLKIMFSYNNKELIINETVPNRFSPKSPDKAHLNLHINSLELGDSAVYFCASSQEQGKTPLHFGNGTRLTVT.

In this sample, this clonotype turned up once. The rearrangement joins TRBV10-3 to TRBJ2-4; 11 bases align to TRBD1. The J call is doubtful: the DNA matches TRBJ2-7 better. Per germline, CDR1 ENHRY and CDR2 SYGVKD. The CDR3 consists of 17 residues. The CDR3 reads CAISGSSGQGARYEQYF. The CDR3 DNA sequence: TGTGCCATCAGTGGCTCGTCCGGACAGGGGGCTAGGTACGAGCAGTACTTC.

The rearrangement joins TRBV2 to TRBJ2-1; 10 bases are a match to TRBD1. CDR3 length: 14 residues. The V segment lost 7 bases and the J segment 10 bases; nucleotides outside the gene matches: 10. Germline CDR1 reads SNHLY; CDR2 reads FYNNEI. The CDR3 DNA follows: TGTGCCAGCACCGAACAGGGACAGGGGAACGAGCAGTTCTTC. This sequence encodes CASTEQGQGNEQFF. Together with reference TRBV2 and TRBJ2-1, the CDR3 gives the full variable domain: EPEVTQTPSHQVTQMGQEVILRCVPISNHLYFYWYRQILGQKVEFLVSFYNNEISEKSEIFDDQFSVERPDGSNFTLKIRSTKLEDSAMYFCASTEQGQGNEQFFGPGTRLTVL.

A few counts support this clonotype. The chain employs TRBV5-1 and TRBJ2-5; D is possibly TRBD1 or TRBD2 (5 bases each). The CDR3 extends over 14 amino acids. V lost 0 bases to trimming and J lost 3 bases, with 9 bases between them. CDR1 is SGHRS and CDR2 is YFSETQ in the germline V gene. The CDR3 is CASSLGGNEETQYF. The CDR3 DNA reads as TGCGCCAGCAGCTTGGGGGGGAACGAAGAGACCCAGTACTTC.

As DNA, the CDR3 is TGCAGTGCTAGAGACCATGGACAGGGGACAGATACGCAGTATTTT. It specifies CSARDHGQGTDTQYF. The V and J genes are TRBV20-1 and TRBJ2-3, with 9 positions matching TRBD1. This CDR3 is 15 amino acids long. V lost 0 bases to trimming and J lost 3 bases; unmatched junction nucleotides: 4. CDR1 DFQATT and CDR2 SNEGSKA come from the germline V gene (reference sequence).

CDR3 bases: TGCAGTGCTAGAGCTCGACCAGGCCAGCGGGGGCCAACGCAGTATTTT. This codes for CSARARPGQRGPTQYF. The rearrangement links TRBV20-1 to TRBJ2-3, with 8 bases lining up with TRBD2. Germline V gene sequence: CDR1 DFQATT, CDR2 SNEGSKA (reference sequence). The CDR3 has 16 residues. With 1 base clipped from V and 9 bases from J, the junction kept 15 bases outside the gene matches.

The chain combines TRBV28 with TRBJ1-2; the D is unclear. The CDR3 runs to 10 residues. Germline CDR1 reads MDHEN; CDR2 reads SYDVKM. V was pared by 8 bases and J by 7 bases, with 8 bases between. The CDR3 DNA follows: TGTGCCAGCGGAACAATTGGCTACACCTTC. Translating it yields CASGTIGYTF.

This clonotype was picked up a small number of times. The chain links TRBV27 to TRBJ1-1; 9 bases are a match to TRBD1. The CDR3 runs to 16 residues. V dropped 7 bases and J dropped 1; count of bases not matched to a gene: 10. Germline assignment: CDR1 MNHEY and CDR2 SMNVEV (reference sequence). CDR3 protein: CASKEMDRGKNTEAFF. CDR3 nucleotide sequence: TGTGCCAGCAAAGAAATGGACAGGGGCAAGAACACTGAAGCTTTCTTT.

This clonotype has a single count. The chain recombines TRBV4-1 with TRBJ2-7; D possibly corresponds to TRBD1 (9 bases). The CDR3 loop spans 17 amino acids. V gave up 0 bases and J gave up 2 bases, with 17 bases separating them. Germline V lookup: CDR1 MGHRA, CDR2 YSYEKL. The CDR3 sequence is CASSQDSGDRETYEQYF. CDR3 nucleotide sequence: TGCGCCAGCAGCCAAGATAGCGGGGACAGGGAGACCTACGAGCAGTACTTC.

V usage is TRBV20-1 and J usage is TRBJ2-7; D unresolved. Germline V CDR1 and CDR2: DFQATT, SNEGSKA (reference sequence). The CDR3 has 11 amino acids. V lost 5 bases and J lost 6, with 11 bases in between. CDR3 nucleotides: TGCAGTGCTGTGGACCTTGCCGAGCAGTACTTC. Its protein is CSAVDLAEQYF.

The chain carries TRBV3-1 and TRBJ2-1; 9 nucleotides match TRBD2. Trimming at V came to 1 base and at J to 4 bases, leaving 8 bases not matched to a gene. CDR1 is LGHDT, CDR2 YNNKEL, per germline (reference sequence). The CDR3 is 17 amino acids. The CDR3 loop is CASSQGFASGAYNEQFF. The CDR3 nucleotides read TGTGCCAGCAGCCAAGGTTTCGCTAGCGGGGCATACAATGAGCAGTTCTTC.

Ten or more counts support this clonotype. The chain employs TRBV12-3 or TRBV12-4 and TRBJ1-5; D is ambiguous. The CDR3 extends over 14 amino acids. Between the trimmed V and J ends, which lost 6 bases and 0 bases, there was a span of 9 bases. The CDR3 DNA is TGTGCCAGCAGCATGGACGGTAGCAATCAGCCCCAGCATTTT. This translates into CASSMDGSNQPQHF.

The V call is TRBV29-1, the J call TRBJ1-2, with 7 positions matching TRBD1. From germline, CDR1 is SQVTM and CDR2 ANQGSEA. Trimming at V came to 5 bases and at J to 5 bases, leaving 11 bases not matched to a gene. The CDR3 contains 14 residues. The CDR3 here is CSVIRETGNYGYTF. DNA for the CDR3: TGCAGCGTTATACGCGAGACAGGGAATTATGGCTACACCTTC.

This clonotype was picked up one time. V usage is TRBV20-1 and J usage is TRBJ2-7, with a possible D match to TRBD1 (5 bases). Germline CDR1 DFQATT, CDR2 SNEGSKA (reference sequence). V shed 4 bases and J shed 7 bases, with 20 bases lying between them. There are 14 residues in the CDR3. CDR3 DNA: TGCAGTGCTATCGGACACGACACCTACAATGAGCAGTACTTC. It specifies CSAIGHDTYNEQYF.

The table lists this clonotype with a few counts. This chain connects TRBV12-3 or TRBV12-4 to TRBJ2-2; unclear D gene. There are 14 residues in the CDR3. With 6 bases removed from V and 0 bases from J, the gap between germline ends came to 8 bases. The CDR3 loop is CASSPTSNTGELFF. DNA of the CDR3: TGTGCCAGCAGCCCCACATCGAACACCGGGGAGCTGTTTTTT.